This T cell receptor beta chain was documented in a study of T cell changes during pregnancy in multiple sclerosis. Germline V gene lookup returns CDR1 SNHLY and CDR2 FYNNEI. Trimming removed 8 bases from V and 2 bases from J, with 16 bases in between. This CDR3 contains 14 residues. Generated by immunoSEQ multiplex PCR, the TCRdb table keeps only in-frame clones and is missing some. The table has 55,000 to 70,000 clones, 92% seen once. The V gene is TRBV2, the J gene TRBJ2-7; D is perhaps TRBD1 (6 bases). The clonotype comes from a female donor in good health, enrolled as a control in a pregnancy study. The sequencing used CD8+ T cells from peripheral blood mononuclear cells, collected in the third trimester of pregnancy. CDR3 in DNA: TGTGCCAGCCGAGACAGGCTTTCAACCTACGAGCAGTACTTC. Its protein product is CASRDRLSTYEQYF.